Below, 29 T cell receptor beta chains from the same sample are listed, as sequenced in a study of cytomegalovirus exposure and HLA in healthy donors. The repertoire was sequenced with immunoSEQ multiplex PCR; TCRdb's copy has only in-frame clones and lacks some. This repertoire shows 130,000 to 150,000 clones, about 90% found once; its top ten account for around 8%. The sequenced material came from PBMCs. Receptors originate from a woman between 18 and 29 years old in good health and CMV-seropositive.

V usage is TRBV7-8 and J usage is TRBJ2-1; D possibly corresponds to TRBD2 (6 bases). CDR1 SGHVS and CDR2 FQNEAQ come from the germline V gene. V gave up 6 bases and J gave up 1 base, with 19 bases separating them. The CDR3 totals 17 residues. This chain's CDR3 is CASSQGRDANSYNEQFF. Here the CDR3 DNA reads TGTGCCAGCAGTCAAGGGCGGGACGCCAATTCCTACAATGAGCAGTTCTTC.

J is TRBJ2-7 and V is TRBV28; weak D call: TRBD1 (5 bases). V lost 3 bases, J lost 0 bases, and 12 bases lay in between. CDR1 MDHEN and CDR2 SYDVKM come from the germline V gene. CDR3 length equals 15 residues. This CDR3 is CASSFPQGNSYEQYF. CDR3 in DNA: TGTGCCAGCAGTTTTCCCCAGGGCAACTCCTACGAGCAGTACTTC.

The chain employs TRBV29-1 and TRBJ2-1; possibly TRBD2 for D (6 bases). The CDR3 is made up of 15 amino acids. Germline lookup yields CDR1 SQVTM and CDR2 ANQGSEA. V was trimmed by 0 bases and J by 4 bases, leaving 13 bases between them. In DNA form, the CDR3 reads TGCAGCGTTGAAGATCACGGGAGCGCTTACAATGAGCAGTTCTTC. This sequence encodes CSVEDHGSAYNEQFF.

This clone was seen just once. The chain is built from TRBV5-4 and TRBJ1-2; tentative D call: TRBD1 (6 bases). The CDR3 is 16 amino acids. V lost 4 bases to trimming and J lost 1 base, with 17 bases between them. Germline CDR1 is SGHNT and CDR2 is YYREEE (reference sequence). CDR3 region: CASSLKDRLDNYGYTF. The CDR3 DNA sequence: TGTGCCAGCAGCCTGAAGGACAGACTTGATAACTATGGCTACACCTTC.

The count of this clone is one. V and J are TRBV5-1 and TRBJ2-2; TRBD1 agrees at 8 bases. The V gene's germline CDR1 is SGHRS and CDR2 YFSETQ. The ends lost 1 base at V and 8 bases at J; junction bases unmatched: 7. The CDR3 extends over 15 amino acids. The CDR3 loop reads CASSLSPGGAGELFF. Written as DNA, the CDR3 is TGCGCCAGCAGCTTGTCTCCAGGGGGCGCGGGGGAGCTGTTTTTT. Combining the CDR3 with reference TRBV5-1 and TRBJ2-2 gives the whole variable domain KAGVTQTPRYLIKTRGQQVTLSCSPISGHRSVSWYQQTPGQGLQFLFEYFSETQRNKGNFPGRFSGRQFSNSRSEMNVSTLELGDSALYLCASSLSPGGAGELFFGEGSRLTVL.

V gene TRBV2 combines with J gene TRBJ2-7, with 10 bases that match TRBD2. Per germline, CDR1 SNHLY and CDR2 FYNNEI. J gave up 5 bases and V 6 bases, and 16 bases lay outside the gene matches. CDR3 length equals 17 residues. Written as DNA, the CDR3 is TGTGCCAGCAGGGGGAGAAATAGCGGGAGGAGATCCCACGAGCAGTACTTC. Its protein product is CASRGRNSGRRSHEQYF.

This chain links TRBV6-1 with TRBJ1-1; TRBD1 agrees at 8 bases. V trimming: 7 bases; J trimming: 3 bases; junction bases outside the gene matches: 4. Looked up from germline, CDR1 is MNHNS and CDR2 is SASEGT. The CDR3 extends over 13 amino acids. Here the CDR3 reads CASTLDRDTEAFF. The DNA for the CDR3 is TGTGCCAGCACTTTGGACAGGGACACTGAAGCTTTCTTT.

The V call is TRBV7-2, the J call TRBJ2-5, with D possibly being TRBD1 (6 bases). The CDR3 spans 15 residues. Germline V gene sequence: CDR1 SGHTA, CDR2 FQGNSA. Trimming took 1 base from V and 5 from J, leaving 14 bases between them. CDR3 bases: TGTGCCAGCAGCTTAGAGGCCTGGGGGCGCGAGACCCAGTACTTC. Its protein product is CASSLEAWGRETQYF.

The chain combines TRBV27 with TRBJ2-1; 9 bases are shared with TRBD2. The V gene's germline CDR1 is MNHEY and CDR2 SMNVEV (reference sequence). CDR3 size: 16 residues. J lost 3 bases, V lost 2 bases, and 5 bases had no gene match. Here the CDR3 reads CASSLVLTSGYNEQFF. The DNA of the CDR3 is TGTGCCAGCAGTTTAGTTTTGACTAGCGGCTACAATGAGCAGTTCTTC.

The chain is built from TRBV28 and TRBJ2-3; weak D call: TRBD2 (6 bases). The germline V gene encodes CDR1 MDHEN and CDR2 SYDVKM. V shed 2 bases and J shed 5 bases, with 14 bases lying between them. The CDR3 runs to 15 residues. Written as DNA, the CDR3 is TGTGCCAGCAGTTTAGCGGGATATGACGAAGATACGCAGTATTTT. Translating it yields CASSLAGYDEDTQYF.

The CDR3 DNA follows: TGTGCCACCAGCAGAGATGCGGGGGCGGGAACTGAAGCTTTCTTT. This gives the protein CATSRDAGAGTEAFF. The J gene is TRBJ1-1, the V gene TRBV15, with a weak D call TRBD1 (6 bases). The CDR3 runs to 15 residues. V was clipped by 0 bases and J by 5 bases, with 13 bases between them. Germline V CDR1 and CDR2: LNHNV, YYDKDF (reference sequence).

Only a few counts were recorded for this clone. A much larger clone sits a single nucleotide away, making a read error possible. The same CDR3 arises from other DNA sequences in this sample as well. V gene TRBV7-6 combines with J gene TRBJ2-7, with D perhaps matching TRBD2 (6 bases). This CDR3 is built from 13 residues. Trimming cost V 5 bases and J 3 bases, with 11 bases left between them. Germline values: CDR1 SGHVS, CDR2 FNYEAQ. This chain's CDR3 is CASSAGPNYEQYF. CDR3 nucleotide sequence: TGTGCCAGCAGCGCGGGACCTAACTACGAGCAGTACTTC.

The chain combines TRBV29-1 with TRBJ1-1; a possible D gene is TRBD1 (6 bases). Trimming removed 3 bases at V and 5 bases at J, with 13 bases between. Germline CDR1 is SQVTM and CDR2 is ANQGSEA. The CDR3 contains 13 residues. The CDR3 DNA reads TGCAGCGTTGAGGTGGGGGCAAATACTGAAGCTTTCTTT. It is translated as CSVEVGANTEAFF.

The rearrangement joins TRBV7-9 to TRBJ2-4, with D uncertain. Per germline, CDR1 SEHNR and CDR2 FQNEAQ (reference sequence). V dropped 3 bases and J dropped 6 bases, with 12 bases sitting between them. The CDR3 is 14 residues long. The CDR3, as DNA: TGTGCCAGCAGCTTTGCCAGTAGCCCAAACATTCAGTACTTC. Translated: CASSFASSPNIQYF.

This sequence joins TRBV5-6 and TRBJ2-1; a weak D match, TRBD1 (5 bases). CDR1 and CDR2 from the germline V gene are SGHDT and YYEEEE. The CDR3 consists of 17 residues. V lost 4 bases and J 1 base, leaving 18 bases between the germline ends. The CDR3 nucleotides read TGTGCCAGCAGCCCCCGGTTGGGGCTAGTATCCTACAATGAGCAGTTCTTC. Translated, it gives CASSPRLGLVSYNEQFF.

The chain joins TRBV4-2 to TRBJ1-2; D is uncertain. The CDR3 length is 17 residues. V was cut by 5 bases and J by 1 base, with 20 bases left in between. From germline, CDR1 is LGHNA and CDR2 YNFKEQ. DNA of the CDR3: TGTGCCAGCAGCTCCCCCACGGCTCGCGGGATTAACTATGGCTACACCTTC. This encodes CASSSPTARGINYGYTF.

This sequence joins TRBV7-3 and TRBJ1-2; 7 nucleotides match TRBD1. The ends lost 5 bases at V and 8 bases at J; junction bases unmatched: 8. This CDR3 spans 13 amino acids. CDR1 is SGHTA, CDR2 FQGTGA, per germline. Written as DNA, the CDR3 is TGTGCCAGCAGCCACCCGACAGGGTGGGGCTACACCTTC. Amino acids: CASSHPTGWGYTF.

The chain recombines TRBV9 with TRBJ2-5; 12 bases align to TRBD2. CDR3 size: 15 residues. Trimming removed 3 bases from V and 5 bases from J; junction bases left unmatched: 5. Germline CDR1 SGDLS, CDR2 YYNGEE. CDR3 in DNA: TGTGCCAGCAGCGCTCTAGCGGGGGGGCCGGAGACCCAGTACTTC. Its protein is CASSALAGGPETQYF. Full variable domain (missing parts from reference TRBV9 and TRBJ2-5): DSGVTQTPKHLITATGQRVTLRCSPRSGDLSVYWYQQSLDQGLQFLIQYYNGEERAKGNILERFSAQQFPDLHSELNLSSLELGDSALYFCASSALAGGPETQYFGPGTRLLVL.

This clone was picked up a small number of times. V is TRBV19 and J is TRBJ2-3, with a weak D call TRBD2 (6 bases). This CDR3 contains 16 residues. CDR1 is LNHDA, CDR2 SQIVND, per germline (reference sequence). V was cut by 3 bases and J by 0 bases, with 13 bases left in between. CDR3: CASSIGSGSSTDTQYF. As DNA, the CDR3 is TGTGCCAGTAGTATCGGGTCCGGGAGTAGCACAGATACGCAGTATTTT.

The genes are TRBV9 and TRBJ2-1; TRBD1 matches at 7 bases. The germline CDR1 and CDR2 sequences are SGDLS and YYNGEE. Germline trimming cut 7 bases from V and 5 bases from J; bases unmatched to any gene: 15. CDR3 size: 16 residues. The CDR3 coding sequence is TGTGCCAGCGATAACATTGGGGGACAGAGAAACAATGAGCAGTTCTTC. Its protein product is CASDNIGGQRNNEQFF.

The chain uses TRBV29-1 and TRBJ2-3; no firm D call. With 3 bases removed from V and 2 bases from J, the gap between germline ends came to 9 bases. The germline V gene encodes CDR1 SQVTM and CDR2 ANQGSEA. This CDR3 is built from 13 residues. The CDR3 nucleotides read TGCAGCGTTGACAGGCCACTCACAGATACGCAGTATTTT. It translates to CSVDRPLTDTQYF.

The chain combines TRBV6-5 with TRBJ2-7; 9 bases are a match to TRBD2. CDR1 and CDR2 (germline): MNHEY, SVGAGI. V dropped 0 bases and J dropped 2; count of bases not matched to a gene: 2. This CDR3 comprises 15 residues. The CDR3, as DNA: TGTGCCAGCAGTTACTCCACTAGCGGGCCCTACGAGCAGTACTTC. It specifies CASSYSTSGPYEQYF.

In nucleotides, the CDR3 is TGTGCCAGCAGCAAAGAGGGACTAGCGGGAGACAATGAGCAGTTCTTC. This gives the protein CASSKEGLAGDNEQFF. The rearrangement links TRBV21-1 to TRBJ2-1; the table's D call, TRBD2, was not checked against the DNA. TRBV21-1 is a known pseudogene. The CDR3 runs to 16 residues.

V is TRBV12-5 and J is TRBJ1-2, with a tentative D call TRBD1 (5 bases). Germline V CDR1 and CDR2: LGHNT, FRNRAP. The CDR3 runs 19 residues. V gave up 0 bases and J gave up 1 base, with 21 bases separating them. The CDR3 protein is CASGLVSSTDGPLNYGYTF. The CDR3 nucleotides are TGTGCTAGTGGTTTGGTATCCTCGACAGACGGGCCTCTTAACTATGGCTACACCTTC.

The CDR3 DNA reads TGTGCCAGCAGCCGGGACAGACCCTACAATGAGCAGTTCTTC. Residues: CASSRDRPYNEQFF. The V and J genes are TRBV4-2 and TRBJ2-1, with TRBD1 matching over 7 bases. This CDR3 spans 14 amino acids. V was clipped by 4 bases and J by 2 bases; unmatched bases: 2. Germline CDR1 and CDR2: LGHNA and YNFKEQ.

The chain couples TRBV7-8 to TRBJ2-1; TRBD2 aligns across 12 bases. V shed 5 bases and J 2 bases; nucleotides not matched to a gene: 16. The CDR3 is made up of 20 amino acids. Germline assignment: CDR1 SGHVS and CDR2 FQNEAQ. CDR3 in amino acids: CASSIILASGRGPTYNEQFF. As DNA, the CDR3 is TGTGCCAGCAGCATTATTCTAGCTAGCGGGAGGGGCCCAACCTACAATGAGCAGTTCTTC.

This chain uses TRBV4-2 with TRBJ1-1, with 9 nucleotides matching TRBD1. Trimming cost V 1 base and J 1 base; bases outside gene matches: 4. CDR3 length: 16 residues. The V gene's germline CDR1 is LGHNA and CDR2 YNFKEQ. The CDR3, as DNA: TGTGCCAGCAGCCAAGGGATACAGGGGGCGAACACTGAAGCTTTCTTT. It encodes CASSQGIQGANTEAFF.

This chain connects TRBV5-5 to TRBJ1-1, with D unresolved. CDR3 length: 13 residues. Germline V gene data show CDR1 as SGHKS and CDR2 as YYEKEE (reference sequence). V was clipped by 4 bases and J by 3 bases, with 10 bases between them. CDR3 sequence (DNA): TGTGCCAGCAGCCCCGACTCTGACACTGAAGCTTTCTTT. Protein product: CASSPDSDTEAFF.

The rearrangement links TRBV4-3 to TRBJ2-2; the D is unclear. The CDR3 runs to 14 residues. Trimming pared 6 bases from V and 0 bases from J, leaving 8 bases between. Looked up from germline, CDR1 is LGHNA and CDR2 is YSLEER. The CDR3 region has the DNA TGCGCCAGCAGAGTCGAGTCGAACACCGGGGAGCTGTTTTTT. This sequence encodes CASRVESNTGELFF.